These T cell receptor beta chains were read from a single sample in a study of cytomegalovirus exposure and HLA in healthy donors. Libraries were prepared by immunoSEQ multiplex PCR; TCRdb keeps only in-frame clonotypes and omits some of them. The profile shows about 150,000 clones, around 83% of them singletons. Material for sequencing was PBMCs. These receptors all stem from a human donor in good health. CDR3s leave out the opening cysteine and the closing phenylalanine or tryptophan. Some rows mark clone size as missing; the rest say once, few, many or name a class of expanded clone.

size	V	CDR3
NA	TRBV15	ATSRSGGTGRIYGYT
NA	TRBV29-1	SVEGQNTDTQY
NA	TRBV18	ASSPDSGGTDTQY
NA	TRBV19	ASSPPLEKLF
NA	TRBV11-2	ASSLDGVSGNTIY
NA	TRBV29-1	SVQGSLGYT
NA	TRBV6-5	ASFTGDHGYT
NA	TRBV28	ASSSTGGNTEAF
NA	TRBV2	ASSGFIAGVSRTGELF
NA	TRBV12-5	ASGLVGRDFPDSPLH
once	TRBV6-1	ATGGRSYNEQF
NA	TRBV29-1	SVRTGSPATNEKLF
few	TRBV6-6	ASSYPGQATDTQY
NA	TRBV28	ASSLGGMAYEQY
NA	TRBV6-6	ASSYPTGAAEAF